These T cell receptor beta chains were read from a single sample in a study of blood T cells in healthy people across ages. TCRdb independently ran MiXCR on the 5' RACE reads; one entry per CDR3 protein. This sample carries hundreds of thousands of distinct CDR3 sequences, more than 40% of them seen once, and the ten largest clones take 25% to 35%. What was sequenced was blood. The receptors derive from a woman aged 55 to 70 in good health. Both conserved end residues are part of each CDR3. A D gene is named only where the DNA matches it firmly. Size tells how often a clone was seen (once, few, many) or the class of an expanded clone, and some rows leave it out.

length	D	V	size	J	CDR3	DNA
14	-	TRBV7-2	-	TRBJ2-1	CASSSQPGNNEQFF	TGTGCCAGCAGCAGCCAACCGGGGAACAATGAGCAGTTCTTC
14	-	TRBV24-1	few	TRBJ1-5	CATSDSGSYQPQHF	TGTGCCACCAGTGACTCCGGCTCGTATCAGCCCCAGCATTTT
17	-	TRBV12-5	few	TRBJ2-6	CASGLVLDSSGANVLTF	TGTGCTAGTGGTTTGGTACTGGACAGCTCTGGGGCCAACGTCCTGACTTTC
15	TRBD1	TRBV28	once	TRBJ2-3	CASSPLTGGTDTQYF	TGTGCCAGCAGTCCCCTGACAGGGGGAACAGATACGCAGTATTTT
10	-	TRBV20-1	-	TRBJ2-7	CSAKSYEQYF	TGCAGTGCTAAGAGCTACGAGCAGTACTTC
12	TRBD2	TRBV20-1	-	TRBJ2-2	CSATGGSGELFF	TGCAGTGCTACGGGAGGGTCCGGGGAGCTGTTTTTT
15	TRBD1	TRBV6-2/TRBV6-3	-	TRBJ2-1	CASSLGQNSYNEQFF	TGTGCCAGCAGCCTGGGACAGAACTCCTACAATGAGCAGTTCTTC
11	-	TRBV12-3/TRBV12-4	few	TRBJ2-3	CATSETDTQYF	TGTGCCACCTCGGAGACAGATACGCAGTATTTT
17	TRBD2	TRBV28	-	TRBJ2-1	CASSSTGGRSSYNEQFF	TGTGCCAGCAGTTCGACGGGAGGACGGAGCTCCTACAATGAGCAGTTCTTC
14	TRBD1	TRBV27	-	TRBJ1-5	CASSPGQGHQPQHF	TGTGCCAGCAGTCCTGGACAGGGGCATCAGCCCCAGCATTTT
14	TRBD1	TRBV20-1	-	TRBJ2-2	CSATGQGDTGELFF	TGCAGTGCTACGGGACAGGGGGACACCGGGGAGCTGTTTTTT
14	TRBD1	TRBV20-1	once	TRBJ2-7	CSARTGQGVYEQYF	TGCAGTGCTAGAACCGGACAGGGAGTATACGAGCAGTACTTC
14	-	TRBV15	few	TRBJ2-3	CATSSLRGADTQYF	TGTGCCACCAGCAGTCTCAGGGGGGCAGATACGCAGTATTTT
12	-	TRBV11-2	-	TRBJ2-7	CASGGSKAEQYF	TGTGCCAGCGGTGGGAGCAAGGCCGAGCAGTACTTC
15	-	TRBV5-1	once	TRBJ1-1	CASSDTGLMNTEAFF	TGCGCCAGCAGCGATACAGGGCTAATGAACACTGAAGCTTTCTTT
12	-	TRBV7-2	-	TRBJ1-2	CASSPGYYGYTF	TGTGCTAGCAGCCCCGGATACTATGGCTACACCTTC
16	TRBD2	TRBV14	few	TRBJ2-7	CASSPLAGGIYNEQYF	TGTGCCAGCAGCCCTCTAGCGGGAGGTATTTACAATGAGCAGTACTTC
13	TRBD1	TRBV20-1	once	TRBJ1-2	CSAYYGTVYGYTF	TGCAGTGCATACTACGGGACAGTATATGGCTACACCTTC
15	-	TRBV7-9	-	TRBJ1-4	CASSFSAAYNEKLFF	TGTGCCAGCAGCTTTTCCGCCGCCTATAATGAAAAACTGTTTTTT
16	TRBD2	TRBV28	-	TRBJ2-1	CASTSMGGRASVEQFF	TGTGCCAGCACTTCCATGGGCGGGAGGGCGAGTGTCGAGCAGTTCTTC
17	-	TRBV6-2/TRBV6-3	-	TRBJ1-4	CASSSTHSRAYVEKLFF	TGTGCCAGCAGTTCCACGCATTCCCGGGCCTACGTTGAAAAACTGTTTTTT
16	TRBD1	TRBV7-9	-	TRBJ2-3	CASSPGQGTSTDTQYF	TGTGCCAGCAGCCCCGGACAGGGGACCAGCACAGATACGCAGTATTTT
13	-	TRBV7-2	few	TRBJ2-1	CASSLGPLYEQFF	TGTGCCAGCAGCTTAGGGCCCCTCTATGAGCAGTTCTTC
14	-	TRBV6-2/TRBV6-3	-	TRBJ1-5	CASSGVTANQPQHF	TGTGCCAGCAGTGGGGTGACGGCCAATCAGCCCCAGCATTTT
15	TRBD1	TRBV5-5	-	TRBJ2-7	CASSFSGQGRGERYF	TGTGCCAGCAGCTTTTCCGGACAGGGCCGTGGGGAGCGGTACTTC
16	TRBD2	TRBV3-1	-	TRBJ2-1	CASSRRTSGLVNEQFF	TGTGCCAGCAGCCGTCGGACTAGCGGCTTGGTGAATGAGCAGTTCTTC
15	TRBD1	TRBV7-2	-	TRBJ2-7	CVSSLTGTGTYEQYF	TGTGTCAGCAGCTTAACCGGGACAGGGACCTACGAGCAGTACTTC
14	-	TRBV18	-	TRBJ1-2	CASSPGVGNYGYTF	TGTGCCAGCTCACCAGGGGTCGGTAACTATGGCTACACCTTC
13	-	TRBV20-1	-	TRBJ1-1	CSARHRQWTEAFF	TGCAGTGCTAGACACAGGCAGTGGACTGAAGCTTTCTTT
12	-	TRBV2	-	TRBJ2-1	CASSVGERGVFF	TGTGCCAGCAGTGTTGGGGAACGAGGTGTGTTCTTC
17	TRBD1	TRBV28	-	TRBJ2-4	CASSRLPGQGAKNILYF	TGTGCCAGCAGTCGACTTCCGGGACAGGGGGCCAAAAACATTCTGTACTTC
14	-	TRBV10-3	-	TRBJ2-5	CAISEDTAYETQYF	TGTGCCATCAGTGAAGACACGGCTTATGAGACCCAGTACTTC
15	TRBD1	TRBV28	few	TRBJ1-2	CASSPADRGDYGYTF	TGTGCCAGCAGTCCGGCGGACAGGGGGGACTATGGCTACACCTTC
15	-	TRBV18	-	TRBJ2-6	CASSPPGTGTNVLTF	TGTGCCAGCTCTCCTCCAGGGACTGGGACCAACGTCCTGACTTTC
13	TRBD2	TRBV20-1	few	TRBJ2-7	CSAASGASYEQYF	TGCAGTGCTGCTAGCGGGGCCTCCTACGAGCAGTACTTC
13	TRBD1	TRBV20-1	-	TRBJ1-1	CSAPDRVATEAFF	TGCAGTGCTCCCGACAGGGTGGCGACTGAAGCTTTCTTT
16	-	TRBV27	-	TRBJ2-1	CASSSNRRGSYNEQFF	TGTGCCAGCAGCTCCAACAGGAGGGGCTCCTACAATGAGCAGTTCTTC
16	TRBD2	TRBV7-9	few	TRBJ2-3	CASSSSSGRSTDTQYF	TGTGCCAGCAGCTCCTCTAGCGGGAGGAGTACAGATACGCAGTATTTT
12	-	TRBV6-2/TRBV6-3	once	TRBJ2-1	CASTRTYNEQFF	TGTGCCAGCACCCGGACCTACAATGAGCAGTTCTTC
15	-	TRBV13	-	TRBJ1-4	CASSKTGAANEKLFF	TGTGCCAGCAGCAAGACAGGAGCGGCTAATGAAAAACTGTTTTTT
16	-	TRBV5-1	-	TRBJ2-3	CASSSGTAGSTDTQYF	TGCGCCAGCAGCTCGGGGACAGCGGGAAGCACAGATACGCAGTATTTT
15	TRBD2	TRBV5-5	few	TRBJ2-7	CASSFRLAATYEQYF	TGTGCCAGCAGCTTCCGACTAGCGGCCACCTACGAGCAGTACTTC
14	-	TRBV30	once	TRBJ2-6	CAWSVFSGANVLTF	TGTGCCTGGAGTGTGTTCTCTGGGGCCAACGTCCTGACTTTC
8	-	TRBV3-2	-	TRBJ2-7	CTSLKQYF	TGTACCAGTTTGAAGCAGTACTTC
13	-	TRBV7-3	many	TRBJ1-2	CASSLDGNYGYTF	TGTGCCAGCAGCTTAGACGGGAACTATGGCTACACCTTC
14	TRBD2	TRBV29-1	-	TRBJ2-1	CSVEAGGGYNEQFF	TGCAGCGTTGAAGCGGGAGGGGGGTACAATGAGCAGTTCTTC
13	-	TRBV5-6	-	TRBJ1-2	CASNGLDLYGYTF	TGTGCCAGCAACGGACTCGACCTCTATGGCTACACCTTC
13	TRBD1	TRBV12-3/TRBV12-4	-	TRBJ1-2	CASSSDREYGYTF	TGTGCCAGCAGTTCGGACAGGGAATATGGCTACACCTTC
15	-	TRBV10-3	few	TRBJ1-1	CAISGRGGGITEAFF	TGTGCCATCAGTGGACGCGGGGGCGGGATCACTGAAGCTTTCTTT